Shown below are 28 T cell receptor beta chains from a single sample sequenced in a study of graft-versus-host responses after intestinal transplantation. Only in-frame clones appear in the TCRdb table, and some are missing; sequencing was by immunoSEQ multiplex PCR. In the table there are approximately 13,000 clones, roughly 93% of which are singletons. Here the sequenced sample was PBMCs, taken about 1,000 days after intestinal transplantation. The receptors were sampled from a human patient who received an intestinal transplant, so some T cells may come from the graft donor.

The J gene is TRBJ2-1, the V gene TRBV28; a possible D gene is TRBD2 (6 bases). The germline V and J ends were trimmed by 3 bases and 4 bases, with 16 bases remaining between them. The CDR3 is 16 residues long. The germline V gene encodes CDR1 MDHEN and CDR2 SYDVKM. The CDR3 nucleotides are TGTGCCAGCAGTTTTGGCGGGGCTAGCGTGTACAATGAGCAGTTCTTC. Encoded protein: CASSFGGASVYNEQFF.

This clone occurred once. The chain is built from TRBV4-1 and TRBJ2-7; the D call may be TRBD1 or TRBD2 (5 bases each). With 0 bases removed from V and 0 bases from J, the gap between germline ends came to 9 bases. CDR3 length equals 15 residues. Germline CDR1 and CDR2: MGHRA and YSYEKL. The CDR3 DNA sequence: TGCGCCAGCAGCCAAGATGCCGGGGCCTCCTACGAGCAGTACTTC. Encoded protein: CASSQDAGASYEQYF.

The rearrangement links TRBV18 to TRBJ2-5; 8 bases align to TRBD1. Per the germline V gene, CDR1 is KGHSH and CDR2 is LQKENI. Trimming cost V 3 bases and J 1 base; bases outside gene matches: 1. The CDR3 is 14 residues long. The CDR3 bases are TGTGCCAGCTCACCTGGGACAGGCCAAGAGACCCAGTACTTC. Translated: CASSPGTGQETQYF.

V usage is TRBV6-1 and J usage is TRBJ1-2, with D perhaps TRBD1 (5 bases). CDR3 length: 13 amino acids. Germline-derived CDR1 and CDR2 are MNHNS and SASEGT. V lost 3 bases and J 5 bases, leaving 10 bases between the germline ends. DNA of the CDR3: TGTGCCAGCAGTGAGGCAGGGCAGTATGGCTACACCTTC. Its protein is CASSEAGQYGYTF.

This clone was seen just once. The CDR3 DNA reads TGCGCCAGCAGTGAGGATTCACTGCTGCGCCCCTACAATGAGCAGTTCTTC. Translation gives CASSEDSLLRPYNEQFF. The chain carries TRBV10-1 and TRBJ2-1; D uncertain. Trimming removed 2 bases from V and 2 bases from J, with 16 bases in between. The CDR3 loop spans 17 amino acids. Germline V gene sequence: CDR1 WNHNN, CDR2 SYGVQD (reference sequence).

This clone was counted a single time. J is TRBJ1-3 and V is TRBV6-5; 11 nucleotides align to TRBD1. The trim removed 6 bases at V and 9 bases at J, leaving 7 bases unmatched. This CDR3 spans 14 amino acids. CDR1 and CDR2 (germline): MNHEY, SVGAGI. This chain's CDR3 is CASRTGQGAGTIYF. The CDR3, as DNA: TGTGCCAGCAGGACCGGACAGGGGGCTGGCACCATATATTTT.

The chain couples TRBV25-1 to TRBJ1-3, with a tentative D call TRBD1 (5 bases). Germline V gene sequence: CDR1 MGHDK, CDR2 SYGVNS. The CDR3 totals 14 residues. Trimming took 7 bases from V and 2 from J, leaving 12 bases between them. The CDR3: CASTDSEAGNTIYF. The DNA for the CDR3 is TGTGCCAGCACCGACAGTGAGGCTGGAAACACCATATATTTT.

V gene TRBV27 combines with J gene TRBJ2-6; D gene uncertain. CDR1 is MNHEY and CDR2 is SMNVEV in the germline V gene (reference sequence). This CDR3 spans 15 amino acids. V was cut by 5 bases and J by 0 bases, with 8 bases left in between. The CDR3 sequence: CASSPHLSGANVLTF. CDR3 bases: TGTGCCAGCAGTCCTCACCTCTCTGGGGCCAACGTCCTGACTTTC.

J is TRBJ1-1 and V is TRBV29-1, with D maybe TRBD1 (6 bases). The V end lost 4 bases, the J end lost 1 base, and 10 bases lay between the germline ends. The CDR3 has 13 amino acids. From germline, CDR1 is SQVTM and CDR2 ANQGSEA. CDR3 protein: CSVVRTANTEAFF. The CDR3 DNA sequence: TGCAGCGTTGTGAGGACAGCGAACACTGAAGCTTTCTTT.

The CDR3 region is CAITATVPGAQHF. The CDR3 DNA reads as TGTGCCATCACCGCGACTGTTCCCGGGGCCCAGCATTTT. The rearrangement links TRBV10-3 to TRBJ1-5, with D unclear. The germline V gene encodes CDR1 ENHRY and CDR2 SYGVKD. This CDR3 is built from 13 residues. V shed 7 bases and J shed 11 bases, with 18 bases lying between them.

The chain joins TRBV10-2 to TRBJ2-1, with TRBD2 matching over 7 bases. The CDR3 contains 14 residues. Germline CDR1 is WSHSY and CDR2 is SAAADI. V was clipped by 5 bases and J by 6 bases; unmatched bases: 7. CDR3 in amino acids: CASSSAGVGNEQFF. The CDR3, as DNA: TGCGCCAGCAGTTCCGCGGGGGTCGGCAATGAGCAGTTCTTC.

This clone has only a few counts. The CDR3 sequence is CASRTKNEQYF. CDR3 sequence (DNA): TGTGCCAGCAGGACGAAGAACGAGCAGTACTTC. The chain employs TRBV2 and TRBJ2-7, with D hard to call. Germline CDR1 reads SNHLY; CDR2 reads FYNNEI. V was trimmed by 6 bases and J by 5 bases, leaving 8 bases between them. CDR3 length: 11 residues.

The chain is built from TRBV18 and TRBJ2-7; TRBD1 aligns across 9 bases. Germline lookup yields CDR1 KGHSH and CDR2 LQKENI. Trimming took 8 bases from V and 7 from J; bases not matched to a gene: 12. The CDR3 sequence is 14 residues long. This chain's CDR3 is CASAPGTGPREQYF. The CDR3 DNA follows: TGTGCCAGCGCTCCCGGGACAGGGCCGAGGGAGCAGTACTTC.

The chain combines TRBV29-1 with TRBJ1-1; the match to TRBD1 covers 8 bases. CDR1 is SQVTM and CDR2 is ANQGSEA in the germline V gene. V lost 0 bases, J lost 6 bases, and 6 bases stayed unmatched. CDR3 length: 14 residues. The CDR3 spells CSVEDSGDRPEAFF. In DNA, the CDR3 is TGCAGCGTTGAAGACTCTGGGGACAGGCCTGAAGCTTTCTTT.

V gene TRBV19 combines with J gene TRBJ2-5; D gene uncertain. From germline, CDR1 is LNHDA and CDR2 SQIVND (reference sequence). The ends were cut back, 7 bases at V and 2 bases at J, with 14 bases in the middle. The CDR3 has 14 amino acids. CDR3 region: CASKDTAGQETQYF. In DNA, the CDR3 is TGTGCCAGTAAGGATACGGCCGGTCAAGAGACCCAGTACTTC.

V is TRBV6-6 and J is TRBJ1-1; TRBD1 aligns across 7 bases. CDR1 and CDR2 (germline): MNHNY, SVGAGI (reference sequence). The CDR3 consists of 13 residues. V lost 3 bases, J lost 4 bases, and 2 bases stayed unmatched. Here the CDR3 reads CASSYWTGTEAFF. The CDR3 coding sequence is TGTGCCAGCAGTTATTGGACAGGCACTGAAGCTTTCTTT.

The rearrangement links TRBV5-1 to TRBJ2-6; the D is unclear. Germline V gives CDR1 SGHRS, CDR2 YFSETQ. V shed 0 bases and J shed 4 bases, with 8 bases lying between them. The CDR3 has 15 amino acids. The CDR3: CASSLELRGANVLTF. The DNA of the CDR3 is TGCGCCAGCAGCTTGGAACTGAGAGGGGCCAACGTCCTGACTTTC. Together with reference TRBV5-1 and TRBJ2-6, the CDR3 gives the full variable domain: KAGVTQTPRYLIKTRGQQVTLSCSPISGHRSVSWYQQTPGQGLQFLFEYFSETQRNKGNFPGRFSGRQFSNSRSEMNVSTLELGDSALYLCASSLELRGANVLTFGAGSRLTVL.

The J gene is TRBJ2-3, the V gene TRBV9; possibly TRBD2 for D (5 bases). Per the germline V gene, CDR1 is SGDLS and CDR2 is YYNGEE. Trimming took off 2 bases at V and 0 bases at J, with 7 bases between the two ends. This CDR3 is 14 amino acids long. Here the CDR3 reads CASSVGDSTDTQYF. Written as DNA, the CDR3 is TGTGCCAGCAGCGTCGGGGATAGCACAGATACGCAGTATTTT.

The rearrangement joins TRBV27 to TRBJ2-1; D possibly matches TRBD1 or TRBD2 (5 bases each). The length of the CDR3 is 14 residues. Deletions cut 7 bases from V and 4 bases from J, with 14 bases between. Germline V gene sequence: CDR1 MNHEY, CDR2 SMNVEV (reference sequence). The CDR3 region is CASTRGAGYNEQFF. DNA for the CDR3: TGTGCCAGCACCCGGGGCGCGGGTTACAATGAGCAGTTCTTC.

V usage is TRBV2 and J usage is TRBJ2-3; D is possibly TRBD1 (6 bases). CDR1 SNHLY and CDR2 FYNNEI come from the germline V gene. V was cut by 6 bases and J by 6 bases, with 19 bases left in between. This CDR3 has 15 residues. The DNA of the CDR3 is TGTGCCAGCAGCGAACGACAGGTCCCAAGGGATACGCAGTATTTT. It encodes CASSERQVPRDTQYF.

The rearrangement links TRBV29-1 to TRBJ1-5; D may be TRBD1 (5 bases). CDR3 length equals 14 residues. The germline gives CDR1 SQVTM, CDR2 ANQGSEA. V was cut by 6 bases and J by 0 bases, with 12 bases left in between. The CDR3 loop reads CSVRDGYSNQPQHF. As DNA, the CDR3 is TGCAGCGTGCGGGACGGTTATAGCAATCAGCCCCAGCATTTT.

V is TRBV7-2 and J is TRBJ2-5, with D perhaps assigned TRBD1 or TRBD2 (6 bases each). Trimming shortened V by 4 bases and J by 5 bases, and 11 bases separated the two germline ends. The CDR3 has 13 residues. In germline, CDR1 is SGHTA, CDR2 FQGNSA. CDR3 coding DNA: TGTGCCAGCAGCTACGGGGGCGGGGAGACCCAGTACTTC. It is translated as CASSYGGGETQYF.

The CDR3: CATSKSGGGDYGYTF. The CDR3 nucleotides read TGTGCCACCAGCAAATCCGGGGGCGGGGACTATGGCTACACCTTC. The V and J genes are TRBV15 and TRBJ1-2; tentatively, D is TRBD1 (6 bases). CDR1 is LNHNV, CDR2 YYDKDF, per germline (reference sequence). This CDR3 contains 15 residues. The V end lost 4 bases, the J end lost 3 bases, and 15 bases lay between the germline ends.

The V gene is TRBV6-6, the J gene TRBJ2-7; D not resolved. Germline lookup yields CDR1 MNHNY and CDR2 SVGAGI (reference sequence). Trimming shortened V by 6 bases and J by 2 bases, and 17 bases separated the two germline ends. This CDR3 is built from 15 residues. The CDR3 region has the DNA TGTGCCAGCAGCCCCATGGCGGTTACAGCCTACGAGCAGTACTTC. It translates to CASSPMAVTAYEQYF.

This clone appeared a few times. This rearrangement joins TRBV11-2 to TRBJ1-1, with TRBD1 as a possible D gene (6 bases). Germline V gives CDR1 SGHAT, CDR2 FQNNGV. CDR3 length: 14 residues. V was clipped by 5 bases and J by 5 bases, with 15 bases between them. The CDR3 DNA follows: TGTGCCAGCAGCGTACAGGGAGATGTTACTGAAGCTTTCTTT. Its translation is CASSVQGDVTEAFF. The full variable domain, its missing parts supplied by reference TRBV11-2 and TRBJ1-1, is EAGVAQSPRYKIIEKRQSVAFWCNPISGHATLYWYQQILGQGPKLLIQFQNNGVVDDSQLPKDRFSAERLKGVDSTLKIQPAKLEDSAVYLCASSVQGDVTEAFFGQGTRLTVV.

The chain uses TRBV6-6 and TRBJ2-7, with 8 bases aligning to TRBD2. The CDR3 is 14 residues long. J was trimmed by 7 bases and V by 0 bases; bases with no gene match: 5. Germline V gene data show CDR1 as MNHNY and CDR2 as SVGAGI (reference sequence). The CDR3 nucleotides read TGTGCCAGCAGTTACTCGTCGGGGGGGGAGGAGCAGTACTTC. Its translation: CASSYSSGGEEQYF.

This clone was detected only once. The J gene is TRBJ1-1, the V gene TRBV19, with D maybe TRBD1 (6 bases). Trimming took 6 bases from V and 10 from J, leaving 21 bases between them. CDR3 length: 14 residues. The germline V gene encodes CDR1 LNHDA and CDR2 SQIVND (reference sequence). The CDR3 loop is CASSPDSAKGVAFF. Here the CDR3 DNA reads TGTGCCAGTAGCCCCGACAGCGCAAAGGGGGTAGCTTTCTTT.

This chain links TRBV6-6 with TRBJ1-2; D remains unclear. Germline lookup yields CDR1 MNHNY and CDR2 SVGAGI (reference sequence). Trimming cost V 6 bases and J 4 bases, with 12 bases left between them. The CDR3 contains 13 residues. Here the CDR3 reads CASRMSHSYGYTF. CDR3 nucleotides: TGTGCCAGCAGGATGAGCCATTCCTATGGCTACACCTTC.